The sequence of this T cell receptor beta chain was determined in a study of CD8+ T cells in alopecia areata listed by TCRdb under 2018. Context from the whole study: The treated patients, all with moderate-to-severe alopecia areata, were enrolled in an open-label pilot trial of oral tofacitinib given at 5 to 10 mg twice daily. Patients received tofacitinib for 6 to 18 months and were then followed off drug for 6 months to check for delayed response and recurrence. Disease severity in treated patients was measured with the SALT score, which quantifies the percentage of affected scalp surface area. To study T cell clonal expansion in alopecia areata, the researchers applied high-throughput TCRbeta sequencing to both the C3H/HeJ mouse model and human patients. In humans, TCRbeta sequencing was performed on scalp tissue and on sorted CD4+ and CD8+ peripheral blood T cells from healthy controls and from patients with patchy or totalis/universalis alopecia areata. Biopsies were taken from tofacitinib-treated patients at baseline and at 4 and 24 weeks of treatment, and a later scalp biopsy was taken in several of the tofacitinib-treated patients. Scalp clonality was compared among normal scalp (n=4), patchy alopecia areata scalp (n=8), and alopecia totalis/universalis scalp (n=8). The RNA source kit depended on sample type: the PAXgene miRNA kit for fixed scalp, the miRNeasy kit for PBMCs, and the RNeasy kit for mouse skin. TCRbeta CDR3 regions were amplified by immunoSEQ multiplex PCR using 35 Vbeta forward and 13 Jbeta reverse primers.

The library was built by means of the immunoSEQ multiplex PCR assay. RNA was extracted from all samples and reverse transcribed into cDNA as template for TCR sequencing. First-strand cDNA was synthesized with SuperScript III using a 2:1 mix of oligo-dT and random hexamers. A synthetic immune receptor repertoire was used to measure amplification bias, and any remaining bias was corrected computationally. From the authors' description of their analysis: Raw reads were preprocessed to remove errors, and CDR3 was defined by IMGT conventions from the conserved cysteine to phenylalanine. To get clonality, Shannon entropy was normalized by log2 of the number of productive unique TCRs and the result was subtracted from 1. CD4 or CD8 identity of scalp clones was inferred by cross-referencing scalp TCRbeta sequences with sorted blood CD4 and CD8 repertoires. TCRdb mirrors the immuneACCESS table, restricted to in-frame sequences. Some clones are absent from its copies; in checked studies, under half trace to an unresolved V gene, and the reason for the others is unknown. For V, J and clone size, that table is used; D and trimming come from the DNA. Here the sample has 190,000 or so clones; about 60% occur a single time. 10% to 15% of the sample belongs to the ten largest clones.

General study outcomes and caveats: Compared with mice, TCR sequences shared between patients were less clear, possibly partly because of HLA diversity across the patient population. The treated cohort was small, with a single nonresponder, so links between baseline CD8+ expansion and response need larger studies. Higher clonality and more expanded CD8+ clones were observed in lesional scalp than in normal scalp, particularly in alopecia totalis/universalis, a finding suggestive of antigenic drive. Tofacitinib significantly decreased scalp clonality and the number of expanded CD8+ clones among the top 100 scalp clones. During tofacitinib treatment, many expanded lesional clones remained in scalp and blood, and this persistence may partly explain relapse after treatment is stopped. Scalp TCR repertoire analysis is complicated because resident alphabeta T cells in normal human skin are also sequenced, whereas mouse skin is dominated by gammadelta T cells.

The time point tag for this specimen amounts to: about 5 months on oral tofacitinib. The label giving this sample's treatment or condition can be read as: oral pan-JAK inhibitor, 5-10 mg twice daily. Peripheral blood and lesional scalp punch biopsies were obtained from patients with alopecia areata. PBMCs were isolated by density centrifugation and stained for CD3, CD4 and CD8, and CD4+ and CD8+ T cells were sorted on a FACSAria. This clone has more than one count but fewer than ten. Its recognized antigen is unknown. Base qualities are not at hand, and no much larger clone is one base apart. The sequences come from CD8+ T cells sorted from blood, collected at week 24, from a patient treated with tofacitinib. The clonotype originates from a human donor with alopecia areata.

The CDR3 is CASSQVGQRDSYEQYF. The base sequence is TGCGCCAGCAGCCAAGTGGGACAGCGGGACTCCTACGAGCAGTACTTC. The rearranged chain carries TRBV4-1 and TRBJ2-7; the D call is tentative, TRBD1 or TRBD2, as each matches 7 bases. At the junction V is shortened by 1 base and J by 0 bases, with 13 bases in between. Taken from cysteine to phenylalanine, the CDR3 has 16 residues. Here the CDR3 DNA is all that survives: 48 bases in frame from base 1. CDR1 and CDR2 were assigned from the germline V gene as MGHRA and YSYEKL.